This T cell receptor (beta chain) comes out of a study of T cell repertoires in cytomegalovirus infection. Background on the study: Indications came from public TCR beta signatures; they pointed to CMV infection and to a matching HLA type.

Regarding this clonotype: Its target is unknown.

TCRdb redid the calling of the reads with MiXCR, one entry per CDR3 protein. The data contain some 920,000 distinct CDR3 sequences, approximately 31% of them singletons. Findings and caveats of the study: The study identified carriers of CMV plus the relevant HLA from cumulative public TCR beta family frequency.

Germline CDR1 reads LGHDT; CDR2 reads YNNKEL (reference sequence). V shed 0 bases and J shed 1 base, with 9 bases lying between them. The CDR3 is 15 residues long. The sample in question was cultured CD8+ T cells from PBMCs, obtained from culture after CMV antigen stimulation. The chain employs TRBV3-1 and TRBJ1-1, with a tentative D call TRBD1 (6 bases). This clonotype was obtained from a human donor in good health (CMV status not recorded). Some clones in this sample may be carry-over from other donors' samples. The CDR3 sequence: CASSQEEGGNTEAFF. DNA of the CDR3: TGTGCCAGCAGCCAAGAGGAGGGGGGGAACACTGAAGCTTTCTTT.